The T cell receptor (beta chain) under discussion was sequenced for a study of cytomegalovirus exposure and HLA in healthy donors. Background on the study: There were more than 350 genotyped donors. Of these, 81% fell in the genetic ancestry cluster associated with self-reported Caucasian donors.

Concerning this clone itself: Its target is unknown.

The study ran its PCR with 60 Vbeta and 13 Jbeta primers. Profiling relied on immunoSEQ multiplex PCR, and the TCRdb table lists in-frame clones only, not all of them. The table records 200,000 to 250,000 clones, just under 85% of them present only once. V lost 6 bases, J lost 0 bases, and 9 bases lay in between. This CDR3 is built from 12 residues. Germline loops: CDR1 SQVTM, CDR2 ANQGSEA. Regarding the study as a whole: In a later analysis, productive TCRs from donors in an Asian-associated ancestry cluster reportedly carried fewer N-insertions than the cohort mean. Rarity held for most TCR sequences, but there were some public TCRs that occurred in many donors.

The specimen was PBMCs. The clonotype was recovered from a woman in her thirties or forties in good health and CMV-seronegative. The genes are TRBV29-1 and TRBJ2-7, with a possible D match to TRBD2 (6 bases). In DNA, the CDR3 is TGCAGCGTGGCCGGGAGCTCCTACGAGCAGTACTTC. Encoded protein: CSVAGSSYEQYF.